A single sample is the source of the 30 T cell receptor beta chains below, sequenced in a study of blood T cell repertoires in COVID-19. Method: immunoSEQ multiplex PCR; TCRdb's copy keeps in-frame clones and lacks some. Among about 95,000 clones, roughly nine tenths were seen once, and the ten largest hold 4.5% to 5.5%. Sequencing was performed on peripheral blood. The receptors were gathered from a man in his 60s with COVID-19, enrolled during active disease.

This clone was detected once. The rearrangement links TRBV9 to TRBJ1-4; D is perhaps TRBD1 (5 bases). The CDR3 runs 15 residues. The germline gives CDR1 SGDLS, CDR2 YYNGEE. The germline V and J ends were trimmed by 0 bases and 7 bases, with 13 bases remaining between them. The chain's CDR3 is CASSVGGFVSEKLFF. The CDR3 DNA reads TGTGCCAGCAGCGTAGGGGGCTTTGTTAGTGAAAAACTGTTTTTT.

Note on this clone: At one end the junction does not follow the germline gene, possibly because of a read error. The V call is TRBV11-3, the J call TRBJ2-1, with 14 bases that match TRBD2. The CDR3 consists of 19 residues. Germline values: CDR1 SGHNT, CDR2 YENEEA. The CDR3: CASSLAGTSGSYSNNEQFF. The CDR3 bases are TGTGCCAGCAGCTTAGCGGGGACTAGCGGGAGTTACTCCAACAATGAGCAGTTCTTC.

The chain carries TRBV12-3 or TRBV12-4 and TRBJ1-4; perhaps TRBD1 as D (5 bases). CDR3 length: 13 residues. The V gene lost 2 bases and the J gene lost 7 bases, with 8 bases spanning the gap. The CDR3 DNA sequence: TGTGCCAGCAGTTTAACCGGGGGTGAAAAACTGTTTTTT. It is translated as CASSLTGGEKLFF.

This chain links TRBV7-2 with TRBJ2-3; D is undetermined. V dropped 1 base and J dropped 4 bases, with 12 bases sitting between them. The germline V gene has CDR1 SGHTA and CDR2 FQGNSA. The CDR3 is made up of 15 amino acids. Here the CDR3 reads CASSLDGEEPDTQYF. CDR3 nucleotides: TGTGCCAGCAGCTTAGATGGTGAGGAACCAGATACGCAGTATTTT.

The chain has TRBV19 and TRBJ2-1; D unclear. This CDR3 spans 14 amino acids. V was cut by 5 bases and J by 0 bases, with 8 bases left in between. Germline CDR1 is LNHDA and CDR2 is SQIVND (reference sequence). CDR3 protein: CASSGGSSYNEQFF. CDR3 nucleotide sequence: TGTGCCAGTAGTGGCGGATCCTCCTACAATGAGCAGTTCTTC.

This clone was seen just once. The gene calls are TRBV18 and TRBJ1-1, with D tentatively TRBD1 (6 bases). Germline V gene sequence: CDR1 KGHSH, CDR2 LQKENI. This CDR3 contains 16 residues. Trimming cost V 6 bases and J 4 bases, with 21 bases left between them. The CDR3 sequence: CASSHQSGAGVTEAFF. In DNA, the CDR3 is TGTGCCAGCTCGCATCAGTCAGGGGCGGGGGTCACTGAAGCTTTCTTT. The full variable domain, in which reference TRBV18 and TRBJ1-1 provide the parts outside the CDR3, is NAGVMQNPRHLVRRRGQEARLRCSPMKGHSHVYWYRQLPEEGLKFMVYLQKENIIDESGMPKERFSAEFPKEGPSILRIQQVVRGDSAAYFCASSHQSGAGVTEAFFGQGTRLTVV.

CDR3 loop: CATSREAIYNEQFF. As DNA, the CDR3 is TGTGCCACCAGCAGAGAAGCCATATACAATGAGCAGTTCTTC. The rearrangement joins TRBV15 to TRBJ2-1, with D hard to call. Deletions cut 0 bases from V and 4 bases from J, with 7 bases between. Per germline, CDR1 LNHNV and CDR2 YYDKDF (reference sequence). The CDR3 covers 14 residues.

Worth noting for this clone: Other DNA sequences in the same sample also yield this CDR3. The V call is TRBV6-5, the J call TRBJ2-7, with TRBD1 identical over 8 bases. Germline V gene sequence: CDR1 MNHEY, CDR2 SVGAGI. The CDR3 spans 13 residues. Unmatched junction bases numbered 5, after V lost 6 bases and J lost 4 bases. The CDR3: CASSRTGIYEQYF. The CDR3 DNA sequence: TGTGCCAGCAGCCGGACAGGGATATACGAGCAGTACTTC.

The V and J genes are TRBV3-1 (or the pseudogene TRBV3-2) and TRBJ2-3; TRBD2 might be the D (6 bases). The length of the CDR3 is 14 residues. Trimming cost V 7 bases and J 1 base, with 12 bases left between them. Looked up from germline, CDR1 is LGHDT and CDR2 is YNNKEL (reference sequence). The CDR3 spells CASKTGLRTDTQYF. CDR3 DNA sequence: TGTGCCAGCAAAACGGGACTCCGCACAGATACGCAGTATTTT.

The CDR3 sequence: CASSLWVSGRTYNEQFF. DNA of the CDR3: TGTGCCAGCAGCCTGTGGGTGAGCGGGAGGACCTACAATGAGCAGTTCTTC. This chain joins TRBV6-2 or TRBV6-3 and TRBJ2-1; 9 nucleotides agree with TRBD2. The V gene's germline CDR1 is MNHEY and CDR2 SVGEGT. The trim removed 6 bases at V and 2 bases at J, leaving 11 bases unmatched. There are 17 residues in the CDR3.

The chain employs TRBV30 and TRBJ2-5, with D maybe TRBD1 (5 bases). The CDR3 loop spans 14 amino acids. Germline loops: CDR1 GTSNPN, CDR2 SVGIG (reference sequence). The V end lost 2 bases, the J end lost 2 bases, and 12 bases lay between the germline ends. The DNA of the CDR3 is TGTGCCTGGAGTACAGGCCTAGGACAAGAGACCCAGTACTTC. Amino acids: CAWSTGLGQETQYF.

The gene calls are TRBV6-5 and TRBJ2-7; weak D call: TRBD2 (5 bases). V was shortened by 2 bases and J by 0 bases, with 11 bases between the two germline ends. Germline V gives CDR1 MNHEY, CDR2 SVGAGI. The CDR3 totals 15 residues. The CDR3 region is CASSYRAGSSYEQYF. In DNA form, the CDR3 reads TGTGCCAGCAGTTACCGGGCGGGTAGCTCCTACGAGCAGTACTTC.

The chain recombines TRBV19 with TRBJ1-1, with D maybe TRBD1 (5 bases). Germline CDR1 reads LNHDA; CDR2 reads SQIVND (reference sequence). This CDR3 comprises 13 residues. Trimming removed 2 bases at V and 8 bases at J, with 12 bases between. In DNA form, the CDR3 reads TGTGCCAGTAGTATAAGGTCGGGGGAGGAAGCTTTCTTT. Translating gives CASSIRSGEEAFF.

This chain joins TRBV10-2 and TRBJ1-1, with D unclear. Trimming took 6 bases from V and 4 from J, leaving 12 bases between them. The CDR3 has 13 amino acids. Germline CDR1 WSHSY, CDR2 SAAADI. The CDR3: CASRGGAGTEAFF. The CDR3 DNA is TGCGCCAGCAGGGGAGGTGCGGGCACTGAAGCTTTCTTT.

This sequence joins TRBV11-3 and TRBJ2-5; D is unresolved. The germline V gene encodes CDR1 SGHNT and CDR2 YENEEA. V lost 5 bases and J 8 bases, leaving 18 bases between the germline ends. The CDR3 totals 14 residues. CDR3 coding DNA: TGTGCCAGCAGCAAACGGCAGGTCCAATCAACCCAGTACTTC. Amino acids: CASSKRQVQSTQYF.

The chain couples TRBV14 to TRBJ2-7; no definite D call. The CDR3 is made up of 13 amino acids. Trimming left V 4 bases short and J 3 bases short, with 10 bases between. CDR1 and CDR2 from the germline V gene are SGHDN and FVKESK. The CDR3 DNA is TGTGCCAGCAGCCCACCCGGTCACTACGAGCAGTACTTC. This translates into CASSPPGHYEQYF.

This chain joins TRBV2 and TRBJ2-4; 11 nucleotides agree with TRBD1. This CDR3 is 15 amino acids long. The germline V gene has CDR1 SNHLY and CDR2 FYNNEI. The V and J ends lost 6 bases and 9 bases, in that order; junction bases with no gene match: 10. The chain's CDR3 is CASSRSPGTGGIQYF. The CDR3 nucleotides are TGTGCCAGCAGCCGCTCGCCCGGGACAGGGGGCATTCAGTACTTC.

CDR3 region: CAWSGGQGARFEQYF. In DNA form, the CDR3 reads TGTGCCTGGAGTGGAGGACAGGGCGCCAGGTTCGAGCAGTACTTC. This chain joins TRBV30 and TRBJ2-7; 8 nucleotides match TRBD1. The CDR3 runs 15 residues. Germline CDR1 reads GTSNPN; CDR2 reads SVGIG (reference sequence). V lost 1 base and J lost 6; bases outside the gene matches: 11. Drawing the rest from reference TRBV30 and TRBJ2-7, the complete variable domain is SQTIHQWPATLVQPVGSPLSLECTVEGTSNPNLYWYRQAAGRGLQLLFYSVGIGQISSEVPQNLSASRPQDRQFILSSKKLLLSDSGFYLCAWSGGQGARFEQYFGPGTRLTVT.

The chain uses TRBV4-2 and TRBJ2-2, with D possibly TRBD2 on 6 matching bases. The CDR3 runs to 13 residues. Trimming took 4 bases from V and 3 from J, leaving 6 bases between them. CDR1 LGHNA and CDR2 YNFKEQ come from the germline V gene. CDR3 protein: CASSPGDTGELFF. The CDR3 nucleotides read TGTGCCAGCAGCCCGGGGGACACCGGGGAGCTGTTTTTT.

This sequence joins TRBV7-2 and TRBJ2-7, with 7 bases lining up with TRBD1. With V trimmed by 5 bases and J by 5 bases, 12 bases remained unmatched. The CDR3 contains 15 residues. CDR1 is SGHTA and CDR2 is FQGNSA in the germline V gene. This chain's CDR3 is CASSLDRERRDEQYF. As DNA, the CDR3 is TGTGCCAGCAGCCTTGACAGGGAGCGACGAGACGAGCAGTACTTC.

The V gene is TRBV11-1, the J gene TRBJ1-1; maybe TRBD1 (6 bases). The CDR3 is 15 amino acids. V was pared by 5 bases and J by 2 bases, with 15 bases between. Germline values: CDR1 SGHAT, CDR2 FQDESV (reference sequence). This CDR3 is CASSPQTGENTEAFF. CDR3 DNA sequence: TGTGCCAGCAGCCCCCAGACAGGTGAAAACACTGAAGCTTTCTTT. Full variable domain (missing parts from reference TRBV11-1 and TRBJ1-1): EAEVAQSPRYKITEKSQAVAFWCDPISGHATLYWYRQILGQGPELLVQFQDESVVDDSQLPKDRFSAERLKGVDSTLKIQPAELGDSAMYLCASSPQTGENTEAFFGQGTRLTVV.

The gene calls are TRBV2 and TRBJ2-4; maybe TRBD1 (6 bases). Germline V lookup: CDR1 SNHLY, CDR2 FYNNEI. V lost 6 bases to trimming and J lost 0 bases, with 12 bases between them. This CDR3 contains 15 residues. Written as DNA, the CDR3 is TGTGCCAGCAGGACAGGATCTCTAGCCAAAAACATTCAGTACTTC. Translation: CASRTGSLAKNIQYF.

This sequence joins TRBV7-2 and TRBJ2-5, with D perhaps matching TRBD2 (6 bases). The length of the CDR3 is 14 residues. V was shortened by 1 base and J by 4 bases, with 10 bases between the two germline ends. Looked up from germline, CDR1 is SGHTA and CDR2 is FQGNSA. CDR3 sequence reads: CASSLGGGGETQYF. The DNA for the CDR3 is TGTGCCAGCAGCTTAGGTGGGGGAGGAGAGACCCAGTACTTC.

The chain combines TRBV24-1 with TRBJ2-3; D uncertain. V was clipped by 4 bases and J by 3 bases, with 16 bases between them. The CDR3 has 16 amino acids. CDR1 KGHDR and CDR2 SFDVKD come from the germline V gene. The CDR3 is CATSDTEQAGTDTQYF. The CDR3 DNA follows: TGTGCCACCAGTGACACCGAGCAGGCTGGTACAGATACGCAGTATTTT.

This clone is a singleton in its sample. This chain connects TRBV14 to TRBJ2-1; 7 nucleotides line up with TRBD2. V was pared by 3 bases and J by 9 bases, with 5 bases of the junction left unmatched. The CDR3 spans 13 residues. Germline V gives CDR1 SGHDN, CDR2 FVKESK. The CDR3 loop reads CASSHTSVGEQFF. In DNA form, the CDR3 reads TGTGCCAGCAGCCACACTAGCGTTGGTGAGCAGTTCTTC.

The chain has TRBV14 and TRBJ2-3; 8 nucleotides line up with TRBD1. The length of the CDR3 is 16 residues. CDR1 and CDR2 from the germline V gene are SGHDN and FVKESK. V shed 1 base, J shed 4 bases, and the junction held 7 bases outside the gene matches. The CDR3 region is CASSQVGQGAPDTQYF. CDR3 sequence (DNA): TGTGCCAGCAGCCAAGTCGGGCAGGGGGCCCCAGATACGCAGTATTTT.

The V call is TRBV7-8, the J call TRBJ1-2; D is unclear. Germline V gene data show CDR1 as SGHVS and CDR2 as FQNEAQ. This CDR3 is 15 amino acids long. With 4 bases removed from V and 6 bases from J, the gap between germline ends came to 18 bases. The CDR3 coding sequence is TGTGCCAGCAGCTGTATTTACAGCCTCCCTCATGGCTACACCTTC. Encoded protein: CASSCIYSLPHGYTF.

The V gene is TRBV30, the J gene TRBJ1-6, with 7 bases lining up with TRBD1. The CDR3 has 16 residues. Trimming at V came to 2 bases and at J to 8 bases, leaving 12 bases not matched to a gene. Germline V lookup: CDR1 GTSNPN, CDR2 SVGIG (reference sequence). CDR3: CAWSKPQGRLDSPLHF. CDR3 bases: TGTGCCTGGAGTAAGCCACAGGGGCGGTTGGATTCACCCCTCCACTTT.

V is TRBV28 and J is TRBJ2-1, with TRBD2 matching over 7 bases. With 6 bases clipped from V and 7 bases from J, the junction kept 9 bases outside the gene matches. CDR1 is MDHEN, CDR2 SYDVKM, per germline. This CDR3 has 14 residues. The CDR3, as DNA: TGTGCCAGCAGCTCCACCAGCGGGGATAATGAGCAGTTCTTC. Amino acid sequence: CASSSTSGDNEQFF.

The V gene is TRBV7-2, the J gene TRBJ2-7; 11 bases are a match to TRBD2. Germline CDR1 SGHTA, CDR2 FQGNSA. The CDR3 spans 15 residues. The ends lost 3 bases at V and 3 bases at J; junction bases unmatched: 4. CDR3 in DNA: TGTGCCAGCAGCTTGACCGGGACTAGCGGCTACGAGCAGTACTTC. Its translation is CASSLTGTSGYEQYF. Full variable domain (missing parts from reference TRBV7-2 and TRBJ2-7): GAGVSQSPSNKVTEKGKDVELRCDPISGHTALYWYRQSLGQGLEFLIYFQGNSAPDKSGLPSDRFSAERTGGSVSTLTIQRTQQEDSAVYLCASSLTGTSGYEQYFGPGTRLTVT.